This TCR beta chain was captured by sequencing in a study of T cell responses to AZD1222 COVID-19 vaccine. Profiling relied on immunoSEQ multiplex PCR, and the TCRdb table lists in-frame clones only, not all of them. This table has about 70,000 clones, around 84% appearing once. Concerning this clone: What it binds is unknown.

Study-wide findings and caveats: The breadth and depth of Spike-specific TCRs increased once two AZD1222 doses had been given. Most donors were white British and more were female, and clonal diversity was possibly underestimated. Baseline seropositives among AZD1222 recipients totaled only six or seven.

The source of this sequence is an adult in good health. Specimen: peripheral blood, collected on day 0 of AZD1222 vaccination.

The CDR3 bases are TGTGCCAGCAGCCCGTTTAGGGGACAAGAGACCCAGTACTTC. This translates into CASSPFRGQETQYF. The chain combines TRBV3-1 (or the pseudogene TRBV3-2) with TRBJ2-5, with D maybe TRBD1 (5 bases). CDR1 and CDR2 from the germline V gene are LGHDT and YNNKEL (reference sequence). The CDR3 covers 14 residues. V lost 4 bases, J lost 2 bases, and 11 bases lay in between.